A selection of T cell receptor beta chains follows, all from one sample in a study of beta chain features in type 1 diabetes. Method: immunoSEQ multiplex PCR; TCRdb's copy keeps in-frame clones and lacks some. Of about 900,000 clones in the sample, 15% to 20% were seen once. The sequenced sample consisted of naive CD4+ T cells from blood. These receptors were obtained from a woman younger than 35 in good health. CDR3s include the opening cysteine and the closing phenylalanine or tryptophan. The D gene is left open where the match is weak. Size tells how often a clone was seen (once, few, many) or the class of an expanded clone, and some rows leave it out.

>-|TRBD1|TRBJ2-1|TRBV10-3
CAIKGTGYNEQFF
TGTGCCATCAAGGGGACAGGGTACAATGAGCAGTTCTTC
>-|-|TRBJ2-3|TRBV19
CASSILAVRGTDTQYF
TGTGCCAGTAGTATTTTGGCGGTAAGGGGTACAGATACGCAGTATTTT
>few|-|TRBJ2-5|TRBV11-2
CASSGLVGQETQYF
TGTGCCAGCAGCGGCTTAGTTGGTCAAGAGACCCAGTACTTC
>few|-|TRBJ2-7|TRBV7-9
CASSSPGWARVRGPEQYF
TGTGCCAGCAGCAGCCCCGGTTGGGCCCGGGTCAGAGGTCCCGAGCAGTACTTC
>few|-|TRBJ2-3|TRBV10-3
CAISATGTDTQYF
TGTGCCATCAGTGCAACAGGCACAGATACGCAGTATTTT
>-|-|TRBJ1-2|TRBV28
CASSLGQSYGYTF
TGTGCCAGCAGTTTAGGACAGTCCTATGGCTACACCTTC
>-|TRBD2|TRBJ2-1|TRBV9
CASSPRGTSVSIGEQFF
TGTGCCAGCAGCCCCCGGGGGACTAGCGTTAGTATCGGTGAGCAGTTCTTC
>few|-|TRBJ1-5|TRBV19
CASSFRELNQPQHF
TGTGCCAGTAGTTTCCGGGAGCTCAATCAGCCCCAGCATTTT
>few|-|TRBJ1-4|TRBV6-6
CASRYYKGDEKLFF
TGTGCCAGCAGATACTACAAAGGCGATGAAAAACTGTTTTTT
>-|TRBD2|TRBJ2-1|TRBV18
CASSLQRTSGSSWNEQFF
TGTGCCAGCTCACTCCAACGCACTAGCGGGAGTTCCTGGAATGAGCAGTTCTTC
>few|-|TRBJ1-5|TRBV5-1
CASSHDRSDQPQHF
TGCGCCAGCAGTCATGACCGCTCGGATCAGCCCCAGCATTTT
>few|-|TRBJ2-3|TRBV28
CASSPLGFGDTQYF
TGTGCCAGCAGTCCTCTAGGTTTTGGAGATACGCAGTATTTT
>-|-|TRBJ1-1|TRBV28
CASSLAGEAFF
TGTGCCAGCAGTTTAGCAGGGGAAGCTTTCTTT
>-|-|TRBJ2-7|TRBV19
CASSTGVGEQYF
TGTGCCAGTAGTACGGGAGTGGGCGAGCAGTACTTC
>few|-|TRBJ2-5|TRBV7-2
CASSFHQVRSETQYF
TGTGCCAGCAGCTTTCACCAGGTCCGCTCAGAGACCCAGTACTTC
>few|-|TRBJ2-1|TRBV7-8
CASSLASRGKNNEQFF
TGTGCCAGCAGCTTAGCGTCGAGAGGAAAGAACAATGAGCAGTTCTTC
>few|-|TRBJ1-2|TRBV7-9
CASSLEGSSPSYTF
TGTGCCAGCAGCTTAGAGGGGAGTTCTCCCAGCTACACCTTC
>-|-|TRBJ2-3|TRBV28
CASSGLVGQWADTQYF
TGTGCCAGCAGTGGATTAGTTGGGCAGTGGGCAGATACGCAGTATTTT
>-|TRBD1|TRBJ2-7|TRBV10-3
CAISSRQGSYEQYF
TGTGCCATCTCGTCTCGACAGGGGTCCTACGAGCAGTACTTC
>-|-|TRBJ2-5|TRBV5-5
CASIKQETQYF
TGTGCCAGCATCAAACAAGAGACCCAGTACTTC
>-|TRBD2|TRBJ2-1|TRBV10-3
CAISGLAGYNEQFF
TGTGCCATCAGCGGACTAGCGGGTTACAATGAGCAGTTCTTC
>few|-|TRBJ2-2|TRBV11-2
CASSLLGFAGELFF
TGTGCCAGCAGCTTACTTGGATTCGCCGGGGAGCTGTTTTTT
>-|-|TRBJ2-7|TRBV6-1
CASSESVYATYEQYF
TGTGCCAGCAGTGAAAGTGTATATGCCACCTACGAGCAGTACTTC
>few|TRBD1|TRBJ1-5|TRBV7-2
CASSRGGTGYNQPQHF
TGTGCCAGCAGCCGTGGGGGGACAGGGTATAATCAGCCCCAGCATTTT
>-|-|TRBJ2-5|TRBV4-2
CASSQGGLGLKETQYF
TGTGCCAGCAGCCAAGGAGGGTTGGGACTCAAAGAGACCCAGTACTTC
>-|-|TRBJ2-3|TRBV19
CASSSGSFTDTQYF
TGTGCCAGTAGTAGTGGGAGCTTCACAGATACGCAGTATTTT
>-|TRBD2|TRBJ2-5|TRBV4-1
CASSFGLAGAQETQYF
TGCGCCAGCAGCTTCGGACTAGCGGGAGCCCAAGAGACCCAGTACTTC
>-|TRBD1|TRBJ2-7|TRBV6-5
CASSNRDRASYEQYF
TGTGCCAGCAGTAACCGGGACAGGGCTTCCTACGAGCAGTACTTC
>-|-|TRBJ2-3|TRBV19
CASSRGDTQYF
TGTGCCAGTAGTAGGGGTGATACGCAGTATTTT
>many|TRBD2|TRBJ2-4|TRBV13
CASSFREGLNIQYF
TGTGCCAGCAGCTTCCGGGAGGGACTAAACATTCAGTACTTC
>-|-|TRBJ2-2|TRBV4-3
CASSQVTSPTGELFF
TGCGCCAGCAGCCAAGTGACTTCCCCCACGGGGGAGCTGTTTTTT
>few|TRBD1|TRBJ2-7|TRBV7-9
CASSFGKQGAAYEQYF
TGTGCCAGCAGTTTTGGAAAACAGGGGGCAGCCTACGAGCAGTACTTC
>-|-|TRBJ2-2|TRBV2
CASRYAGELFF
TGTGCCAGCAGGTACGCCGGGGAGCTGTTTTTT
>few|TRBD2|TRBJ2-7|TRBV18
CASSVVPGTMISYEQYF
TGTGCCAGCTCCGTAGTCCCCGGGACTATGATCTCCTACGAGCAGTACTTC
>-|-|TRBJ2-3|TRBV11-2
CASSLYRESTDTQYF
TGTGCCAGCAGCTTATATAGGGAAAGCACAGATACGCAGTATTTT
>few|-|TRBJ2-1|TRBV19
CASSTQPRGVSYNEQFF
TGTGCCAGTAGTACGCAACCTCGCGGGGTTTCCTACAATGAGCAGTTCTTC
>-|-|TRBJ2-3|TRBV7-9
CASSLVGAPVTQYF
TGTGCCAGCAGCTTAGTGGGGGCTCCGGTTACGCAGTATTTT
>-|-|TRBJ2-1|TRBV5-1
CASNQWWGSNEQFF
TGTGCCAGCAACCAATGGTGGGGATCCAATGAGCAGTTCTTC
>few|TRBD1|TRBJ2-3|TRBV5-6
CASSLQQGMTDTQYF
TGTGCCAGCAGCTTGCAACAGGGGATGACAGATACGCAGTATTTT
>-|TRBD2|TRBJ2-7|TRBV2
CASSRTSGDYEQYF
TGTGCCAGCAGCAGGACTAGCGGGGACTACGAGCAGTACTTC
>few|-|TRBJ2-3|TRBV10-3
CAIRTTGVGTDTQYF
TGTGCCATCAGGACGACAGGTGTTGGCACAGATACGCAGTATTTT
>-|TRBD1|TRBJ1-2|TRBV6-5
CASSRQGKAGYTF
TGTGCCAGCAGCAGACAGGGGAAGGCTGGCTACACCTTC
>-|TRBD1|TRBJ2-5|TRBV7-2
CASSLGQVRDETQYF
TGTGCCAGCAGCTTGGGACAGGTCAGGGACGAGACCCAGTACTTC
>few|-|TRBJ2-7|TRBV7-2
CASSLAGPTYEQYF
TGTGCCAGCAGCTTAGCGGGACCGACCTACGAGCAGTACTTC
>few|-|TRBJ2-5|TRBV28
CASSTRRTGAGAFQETQYF
TGTGCCAGCAGTACCCGCCGGACTGGGGCGGGGGCCTTTCAAGAGACCCAGTACTTC
>-|-|TRBJ2-7|TRBV28
CASSSGRREQYF
TGTGCCAGCAGTTCGGGACGGCGCGAGCAGTACTTC